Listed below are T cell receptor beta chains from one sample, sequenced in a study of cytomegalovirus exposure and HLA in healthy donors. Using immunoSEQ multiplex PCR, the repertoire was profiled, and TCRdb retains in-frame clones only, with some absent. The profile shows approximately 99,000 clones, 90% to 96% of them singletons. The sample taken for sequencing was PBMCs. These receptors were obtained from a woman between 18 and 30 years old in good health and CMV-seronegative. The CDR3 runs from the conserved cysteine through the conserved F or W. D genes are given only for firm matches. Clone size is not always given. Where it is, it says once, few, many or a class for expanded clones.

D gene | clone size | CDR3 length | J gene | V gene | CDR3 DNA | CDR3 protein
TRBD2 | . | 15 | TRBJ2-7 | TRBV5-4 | TGTGCCAGCAGCCCGACTAGCGGGGGGGCCTACGAGCAGTACTTC | CASSPTSGGAYEQYF
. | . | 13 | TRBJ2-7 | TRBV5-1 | TGCGCCAGCAGCTTGCAGGGGCGATCCGAGCAGTACTTC | CASSLQGRSEQYF
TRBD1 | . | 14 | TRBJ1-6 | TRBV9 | TGTGCCAGCAGCGGGGACAGGGGCTATTCACCCCTCCACTTT | CASSGDRGYSPLHF
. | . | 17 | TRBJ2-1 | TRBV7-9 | TGTGCCAGCAGCTTAGAAGGACTAGGGGGGAACCTAGCTGAGCAGTTCTTC | CASSLEGLGGNLAEQFF
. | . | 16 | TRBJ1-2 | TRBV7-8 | TGTGCCAGCAGCTTTATCCCGCGGACTACTTACCATGGCTACACCTTC | CASSFIPRTTYHGYTF
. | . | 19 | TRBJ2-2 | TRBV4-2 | TGTGCCAGCAGCCAAGATCTCGTACCTCAGGGGCGACCCACCGGGGAGCTGTTTTTT | CASSQDLVPQGRPTGELFF
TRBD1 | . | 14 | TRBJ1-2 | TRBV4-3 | TGCGCCAGCAGCCAAGAGGCGGACAGGGGTGGCTACACCTTC | CASSQEADRGGYTF
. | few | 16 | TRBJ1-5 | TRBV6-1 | TGTGCCAGCAGTGAAGCTCCGGGGATTGGCAATCAGCCCCAGCATTTT | CASSEAPGIGNQPQHF
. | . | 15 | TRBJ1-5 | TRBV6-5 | TGTGCCAGCAGTTACGGCAGACATAGCAATCAGCCCCAGCATTTT | CASSYGRHSNQPQHF
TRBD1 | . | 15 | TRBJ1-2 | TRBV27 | TGTGCCAGCAGTGCCACCGGGACAGGGCACTATGGCTACACCTTC | CASSATGTGHYGYTF
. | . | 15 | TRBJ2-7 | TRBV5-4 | TGTGCCAGCAGCTTGGAGGCGGGGGCCTCCTACGAGCAGTACTTC | CASSLEAGASYEQYF
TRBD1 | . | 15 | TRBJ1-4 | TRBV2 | TGTGCCAGCCTAACACAGACAGGGGTTAATGAAAAACTGTTTTTT | CASLTQTGVNEKLFF
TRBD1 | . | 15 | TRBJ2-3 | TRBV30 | TGTGCCTGGAGTGTGACAGGGGGCGGTTCAGATACGCAGTATTTT | CAWSVTGGGSDTQYF
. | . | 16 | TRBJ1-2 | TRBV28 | TGTGCCAGCAGTTTATACTGGGACACGGATAACTATGGCTACACCTTC | CASSLYWDTDNYGYTF
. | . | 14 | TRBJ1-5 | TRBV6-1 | TGTGCCAGCAACACCGTAGCGGATCGTCAGCCCCAGCATTTT | CASNTVADRQPQHF